These 12 T cell receptor beta chains originate from one sample sequenced in a study of Graves' ophthalmopathy and Graves' hyperthyroidism. Amplified material comprised TCR beta CDR3 regions derived from RNA transcripts. After a first-round RT-PCR with HTBI primers, a second-round multiplex PCR was run. TCRdb recomputed calls from the multiplex PCR reads with MiXCR, one row per CDR3 protein. The sample has about 640,000 distinct CDR3 sequences, more than 40% seen once; the top ten hold over 2.5%. The specimen was peripheral blood. These TCRs come from an adult man with Graves' ophthalmopathy.

This clonotype was picked up many times. The chain employs TRBV20-1 and TRBJ2-7; TRBD1 agrees at 8 bases. V lost 5 bases, J lost 7 bases, and 7 bases stayed unmatched. This CDR3 region has 12 residues. CDR1 DFQATT and CDR2 SNEGSKA come from the germline V gene (reference sequence). CDR3 in DNA: TGCAGTGCTCGGCAGGGGGCGCGTGAGCAGTACTTC. Translated: CSARQGAREQYF.

In this sample, this clonotype turned up many times. This chain joins TRBV19 and TRBJ1-2; possible D gene TRBD1, 6 bases. The CDR3 length is 15 residues. Germline CDR1 reads LNHDA; CDR2 reads SQIVND (reference sequence). Trimming shortened V by 9 bases and J by 1 base, and 18 bases separated the two germline ends. CDR3 protein: CASASPQGNNYGYTF. In DNA form, the CDR3 reads TGTGCCAGCGCCTCGCCACAGGGAAATAACTATGGCTACACCTTC. The full variable domain, completed using reference TRBV19 and TRBJ1-2, is DGGITQSPKYLFRKEGQNVTLSCEQNLNHDAMYWYRQDPGQGLRLIYYSQIVNDFQKGDIAEGYSVSREKKESFPLTVTSAQKNPTAFYLCASASPQGNNYGYTFGSGTRLTVV.

The rearrangement joins TRBV10-3 to TRBJ1-5; 8 nucleotides match TRBD1. CDR3 length equals 12 residues. The junction had 8 bases not matched to a gene; V was cut back by 8 bases and J by 11 bases. The germline V gene encodes CDR1 ENHRY and CDR2 SYGVKD. CDR3 region: CAIGSPGQAQHF. The DNA for the CDR3 is TGTGCCATCGGCTCACCGGGACAGGCCCAGCATTTT.

The chain uses TRBV7-7 and TRBJ2-7; D is possibly TRBD2 (5 bases). Trimming cost V 1 base and J 7 bases, with 11 bases left between them. There are 13 residues in the CDR3. In germline, CDR1 is SSHAT, CDR2 FNYEAQ (reference sequence). DNA of the CDR3: TGTGCCAGCAGCTTAGGGGCCGGGGTGGAGCAGTACTTC. It specifies CASSLGAGVEQYF.

This clonotype has a count of ten or more. The rearrangement links TRBV7-9 to TRBJ1-6; no reliable D call. The V gene's germline CDR1 is SEHNR and CDR2 FQNEAQ (reference sequence). The CDR3 has 13 residues. V dropped 3 bases and J dropped 8 bases, with 8 bases sitting between them. The CDR3 loop reads CASSLERDSPLHF. The CDR3 nucleotides read TGTGCCAGCAGCTTGGAGAGGGATTCACCCCTCCACTTT.

This clonotype was counted many times. This rearrangement joins TRBV20-1 to TRBJ1-2; possible D gene TRBD1, 6 bases. The CDR3 spans 15 residues. The ends were cut back, 1 base at V and 4 bases at J, with 16 bases in the middle. Germline V gene sequence: CDR1 DFQATT, CDR2 SNEGSKA (reference sequence). The CDR3 nucleotides read TGCAGTGCTAGAGCCAGGGGACGGCCGGCCTATGGCTACACCTTC. This translates into CSARARGRPAYGYTF.

This clonotype has a count of ten or more. The gene calls are TRBV7-2 and TRBJ1-3; TRBD1 aligns across 7 bases. Trimming at V came to 5 bases and at J to 0 bases, leaving 7 bases not matched to a gene. The CDR3 loop spans 16 amino acids. Germline lookup yields CDR1 SGHTA and CDR2 FQGNSA. The CDR3 bases are TGTGCCAGCAGCACCCGACAGGGAGACTCTGGAAACACCATATATTTT. It codes for CASSTRQGDSGNTIYF.

This clonotype has only a few counts. The junction departs from germline at one end; a sequencing error may be responsible. The chain carries TRBV4-1 and TRBJ2-2; D gene uncertain. Germline CDR1 MGHRA, CDR2 YSYEKL. The CDR3 contains 15 residues. The CDR3 DNA is TGTGCCAGCAGCCAAGTTGGGAAGGGCACCGGGGAGCTGTTTTTT. This codes for CASSQVGKGTGELFF.

The chain has TRBV10-2 and TRBJ1-2; TRBD1 aligns across 7 bases. J lost 8 bases, V lost 3 bases, and 9 bases had no gene match. Germline V lookup: CDR1 WSHSY, CDR2 SAAADI. The length of the CDR3 is 14 residues. CDR3: CASSDQWTGQGYTF. CDR3 nucleotides: TGCGCCAGCAGTGACCAATGGACAGGTCAGGGCTACACCTTC.

V usage is TRBV19 and J usage is TRBJ1-5; tentatively, D is TRBD1 (6 bases). The CDR3 spans 15 residues. V gave up 3 bases and J gave up 2 bases, with 11 bases separating them. Per the germline V gene, CDR1 is LNHDA and CDR2 is SQIVND (reference sequence). CDR3 in DNA: TGTGCCAGTAGTATGGTGGCAGGGGGCAATCAGCCCCAGCATTTT. It specifies CASSMVAGGNQPQHF.

This clonotype was detected many times. CDR3 sequence reads: CASSFDTYEQYF. Written as DNA, the CDR3 is TGTGCCAGCAGCTTCGACACCTACGAGCAGTACTTC. V gene TRBV5-4 combines with J gene TRBJ2-7; D remains ambiguous. The CDR3 extends over 12 amino acids. Germline CDR1 reads SGHNT; CDR2 reads YYREEE (reference sequence). V lost 2 bases and J 2 bases, leaving 5 bases between the germline ends.

CDR3: CASSDWGQGTEAFF. The DNA of the CDR3 is TGTGCCAGCAGTGATTGGGGGCAGGGAACTGAAGCTTTCTTT. The chain links TRBV25-1 to TRBJ1-1; tentatively, D is TRBD1 (6 bases). Germline CDR1 is MGHDK and CDR2 is SYGVNS. The CDR3 is 14 amino acids. V lost 3 bases, J lost 5 bases, and 13 bases lay in between.